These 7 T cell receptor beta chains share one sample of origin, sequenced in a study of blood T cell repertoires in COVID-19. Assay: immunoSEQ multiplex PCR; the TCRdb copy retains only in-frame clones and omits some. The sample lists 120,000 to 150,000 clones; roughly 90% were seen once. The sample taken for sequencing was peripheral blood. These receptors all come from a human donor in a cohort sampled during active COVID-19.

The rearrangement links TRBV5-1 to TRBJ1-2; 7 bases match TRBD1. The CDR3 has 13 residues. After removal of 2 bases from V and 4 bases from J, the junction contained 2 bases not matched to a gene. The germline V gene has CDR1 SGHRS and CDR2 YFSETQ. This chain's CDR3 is CASSFGTAYGYTF. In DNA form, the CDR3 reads TGCGCCAGCAGCTTCGGGACAGCCTATGGCTACACCTTC.

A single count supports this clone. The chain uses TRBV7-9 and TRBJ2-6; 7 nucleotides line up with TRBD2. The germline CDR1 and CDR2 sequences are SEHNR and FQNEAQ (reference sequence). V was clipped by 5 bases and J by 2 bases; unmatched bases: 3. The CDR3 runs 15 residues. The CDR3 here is CASSRRGAGANVLTF. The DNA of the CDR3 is TGTGCCAGCAGCCGCCGGGGGGCTGGGGCCAACGTCCTGACTTTC.

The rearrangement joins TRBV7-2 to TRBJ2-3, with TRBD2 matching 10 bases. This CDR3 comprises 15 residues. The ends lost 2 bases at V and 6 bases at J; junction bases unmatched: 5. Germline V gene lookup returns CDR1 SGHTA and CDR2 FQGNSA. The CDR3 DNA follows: TGTGCCAGCAGCTTAAGGGGACTAGCGCCCGATACGCAGTATTTT. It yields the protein CASSLRGLAPDTQYF.

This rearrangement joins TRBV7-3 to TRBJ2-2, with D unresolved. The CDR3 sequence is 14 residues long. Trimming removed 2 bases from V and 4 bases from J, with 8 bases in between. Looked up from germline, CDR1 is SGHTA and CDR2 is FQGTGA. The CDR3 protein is CASSLAGATGELFF. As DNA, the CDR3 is TGTGCCAGCAGCTTAGCAGGTGCCACCGGGGAGCTGTTTTTT. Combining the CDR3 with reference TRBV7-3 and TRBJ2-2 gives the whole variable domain GAGVSQTPSNKVTEKGKYVELRCDPISGHTALYWYRQSLGQGPEFLIYFQGTGAADDSGLPNDRFFAVRPEGSVSTLKIQRTERGDSAVYLCASSLAGATGELFFGEGSRLTVL.

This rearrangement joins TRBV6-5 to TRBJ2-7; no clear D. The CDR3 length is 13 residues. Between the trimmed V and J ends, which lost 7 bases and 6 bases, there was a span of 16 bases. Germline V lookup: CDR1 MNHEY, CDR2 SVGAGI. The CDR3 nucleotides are TGTGCCAGCAATCCAACTTCAGGTACCGAGCAGTACTTC. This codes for CASNPTSGTEQYF.

The CDR3 is CASSVATGQVNTGELFF. CDR3 nucleotides: TGTGCCAGCAGCGTAGCGACTGGACAGGTGAACACCGGGGAGCTGTTTTTT. The chain employs TRBV9 and TRBJ2-2; 7 bases are shared with TRBD1. The germline gives CDR1 SGDLS, CDR2 YYNGEE. The CDR3 is 17 residues long. The V segment lost 0 bases and the J segment 1 base; nucleotides outside the gene matches: 6.

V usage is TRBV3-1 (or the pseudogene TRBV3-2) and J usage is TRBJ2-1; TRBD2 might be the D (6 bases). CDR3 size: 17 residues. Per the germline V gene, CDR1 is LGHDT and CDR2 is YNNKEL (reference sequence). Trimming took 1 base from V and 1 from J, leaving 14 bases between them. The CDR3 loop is CASSQVLEGRSYNEQFF. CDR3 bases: TGTGCCAGCAGCCAAGTTTTGGAGGGGCGGTCCTACAATGAGCAGTTCTTC.